This entry lists 31 T cell receptor beta chains sequenced from one sample in a study of early T cells in non-severe SARS-CoV-2 infection. TCRdb reprocessed the 5' RACE reads via MiXCR and lists one record per CDR3 protein. The profile shows tens of thousands of distinct CDR3 sequences, over 12% of them singletons. The sequenced material came from whole blood. These receptors all come from an adult who was a healthcare worker with PCR-confirmed SARS-CoV-2 infection or an uninfected control (not recorded which).

The chain couples TRBV2 to TRBJ2-7, with D possibly matching TRBD2 (5 bases). V shed 3 bases and J shed 2 bases, with 11 bases lying between them. The CDR3 covers 14 residues. Germline V gene data show CDR1 as SNHLY and CDR2 as FYNNEI. The CDR3 is CASSEKRSPYEQYF. DNA for the CDR3: TGTGCCAGCAGTGAGAAGCGGTCCCCCTACGAGCAGTACTTC.

The chain links TRBV6-5 to TRBJ2-7; D is possibly TRBD2 (6 bases). CDR3 size: 15 residues. In germline, CDR1 is MNHEY, CDR2 SVGAGI. V shed 0 bases and J shed 1 base, with 10 bases lying between them. The CDR3 here is CASSYSRGTSYEQYF. The CDR3 region has the DNA TGTGCCAGCAGTTACTCGCGGGGAACTTCCTACGAGCAGTACTTC.

This clonotype was detected many times. The chain links TRBV7-6 to TRBJ2-3; D possibly corresponds to TRBD1 (6 bases). The CDR3 totals 12 residues. Germline V gene sequence: CDR1 SGHVS, CDR2 FNYEAQ. The V end lost 5 bases, the J end lost 13 bases, and 16 bases lay between the germline ends. CDR3 amino acids: CASSTDRTFKYF. DNA for the CDR3: TGTGCCAGCAGCACAGACAGGACCTTTAAGTATTTT.

This chain uses TRBV12-3 or TRBV12-4 with TRBJ2-5; the D is unclear. Trimming took 6 bases from V and 6 from J, leaving 11 bases between them. The CDR3 contains 12 residues. This CDR3 reads CASSSSIQTQYF. CDR3 bases: TGTGCCAGCAGCTCTAGTATCCAGACCCAGTACTTC.

This clonotype was seen only a few times. J is TRBJ2-7 and V is TRBV6-5; 9 bases fit TRBD2. CDR1 and CDR2 from the germline V gene are MNHEY and SVGAGI. With V trimmed by 0 bases and J by 4 bases, 1 base remained unmatched. The CDR3 consists of 14 residues. CDR3 loop: CASSYSSGGYEQYF. The CDR3 bases are TGTGCCAGCAGTTACTCGAGCGGGGGGTACGAGCAGTACTTC.

This clonotype was seen a few times. This rearrangement joins TRBV19 to TRBJ2-1, with D hard to call. V was shortened by 7 bases and J by 0 bases, with 7 bases between the two germline ends. The CDR3 has 13 amino acids. Germline V gives CDR1 LNHDA, CDR2 SQIVND (reference sequence). CDR3 nucleotide sequence: TGTGCCAGTACTGGGTACTCCTACAATGAGCAGTTCTTC. Protein sequence: CASTGYSYNEQFF.

In its sample, this clonotype was seen a few times. The rearrangement uses TRBV3-1 and TRBJ2-5; D uncertain. Deletions cut 4 bases from V and 4 bases from J, with 25 bases between. CDR3 size: 18 residues. The germline V gene encodes CDR1 LGHDT and CDR2 YNNKEL (reference sequence). CDR3: CASSPPLGRVVVRETQYF. CDR3 sequence (DNA): TGTGCCAGCAGCCCTCCCCTAGGTAGGGTAGTGGTACGAGAGACCCAGTACTTC.

This clonotype was recorded a few times. The gene calls are TRBV29-1 and TRBJ2-3; D ambiguous. Trimming shortened V by 4 bases and J by 2 bases, and 10 bases separated the two germline ends. Germline CDR1 and CDR2: SQVTM and ANQGSEA. This CDR3 comprises 13 residues. The CDR3: CSVVVGNTDTQYF. Written as DNA, the CDR3 is TGCAGCGTTGTAGTCGGAAACACAGATACGCAGTATTTT.

The V call is TRBV6-1, the J call TRBJ1-2; TRBD1 matches at 9 bases. J lost 2 bases, V lost 6 bases, and 1 base had no gene match. This CDR3 region has 13 residues. Germline values: CDR1 MNHNS, CDR2 SASEGT. This CDR3 reads CASSGQGNYGYTF. Here the CDR3 DNA reads TGTGCCAGCAGCGGACAGGGGAACTATGGCTACACCTTC.

The rearrangement joins TRBV3-1 to TRBJ2-5; TRBD2 agrees at 12 bases. The germline CDR1 and CDR2 sequences are LGHDT and YNNKEL (reference sequence). V was pared by 0 bases and J by 4 bases, with 0 bases of the junction left unmatched. This CDR3 has 15 amino acids. CDR3 in DNA: TGTGCCAGCAGCCAAGAGACTAGCGGGGGAGAGACCCAGTACTTC. Amino acid sequence: CASSQETSGGETQYF.

This clonotype was seen only a few times. The rearrangement joins TRBV19 to TRBJ2-6; D remains ambiguous. The germline V gene encodes CDR1 LNHDA and CDR2 SQIVND (reference sequence). V was cut by 5 bases and J by 0 bases, with 11 bases left in between. This CDR3 comprises 16 residues. The CDR3 is CASSRHLGSGANVLTF. CDR3 DNA sequence: TGTGCCAGTAGTCGACACCTCGGCTCTGGGGCCAACGTCCTGACTTTC.

Written as DNA, the CDR3 is TGCAGCGTTGAAAGGGACAGAAACTATGGCTACACCTTC. It translates to CSVERDRNYGYTF. This sequence joins TRBV29-1 and TRBJ1-2; 7 positions match TRBD1. J was trimmed by 2 bases and V by 2 bases; bases with no gene match: 2. CDR3 length: 13 residues. Germline CDR1 and CDR2: SQVTM and ANQGSEA. Full variable domain (outside the CDR3, taken from reference TRBV29-1 and TRBJ1-2): SAVISQKPSRDICQRGTSLTIQCQVDSQVTMMFWYRQQPGQSLTLIATANQGSEATYESGFVIDKFPISRPNLTFSTLTVSNMSPEDSSIYLCSVERDRNYGYTFGSGTRLTVV.

This chain uses TRBV19 with TRBJ2-2, with 7 nucleotides matching TRBD1. The length of the CDR3 is 15 residues. V lost 5 bases and J lost 3; bases outside the gene matches: 6. CDR1 LNHDA and CDR2 SQIVND come from the germline V gene (reference sequence). The CDR3 protein is CASSRQGMDTGELFF. DNA of the CDR3: TGTGCCAGTAGTCGACAGGGAATGGACACCGGGGAGCTGTTTTTT.

The sample holds one count of this clonotype. A read error is possible here, since a much larger clone lies one base away. The rearrangement joins TRBV5-1 to TRBJ1-2; possible D gene TRBD1, 6 bases. Germline-derived CDR1 and CDR2 are SGHRS and YFSETQ. CDR3 size: 15 residues. DNA for the CDR3: TGCACCAGCAGCTTGAAACTCTGGGGGGCAGATGGCTACACCTTC. It codes for CTSSLKLWGADGYTF.

A few counts support this clonotype. Written as DNA, the CDR3 is TGTGCCAGCACTCCAGACAGCCACTCTGGAAACACCATATATTTT. This sequence encodes CASTPDSHSGNTIYF. The chain combines TRBV6-5 with TRBJ1-3; TRBD1 might be the D (5 bases). V lost 7 bases to trimming and J lost 0 bases, with 13 bases between them. The germline gives CDR1 MNHEY, CDR2 SVGAGI. The CDR3 has 15 amino acids.

This clonotype was seen more than once but under ten times. The V call is TRBV5-4, the J call TRBJ2-3; 7 bases match TRBD2. The CDR3 has 13 amino acids. V was clipped by 4 bases and J by 4 bases; unmatched bases: 3. The germline V gene has CDR1 SGHNT and CDR2 YYREEE (reference sequence). The CDR3 coding sequence is TGTGCCAGCAGCCCTAGCGGATCAGATACGCAGTATTTT. This encodes CASSPSGSDTQYF.

This clonotype turned up a few times. V gene TRBV7-9 combines with J gene TRBJ2-7; D is ambiguous. Per the germline V gene, CDR1 is SEHNR and CDR2 is FQNEAQ (reference sequence). The CDR3 contains 12 residues. V lost 5 bases and J 2 bases, leaving 7 bases between the germline ends. The CDR3 spells CASSAEAYEQYF. For the CDR3, the DNA is TGTGCCAGCAGCGCCGAAGCCTACGAGCAGTACTTC.

The rearrangement joins TRBV5-4 to TRBJ2-5, with no clear D. This CDR3 is 15 amino acids long. Germline CDR1 is SGHNT and CDR2 is YYREEE (reference sequence). Trimming shortened V by 4 bases and J by 2 bases, and 15 bases separated the two germline ends. The DNA of the CDR3 is TGTGCCAGCAGCCCCGACAACCGGCTACAAGAGACCCAGTACTTC. Amino acids: CASSPDNRLQETQYF.

This rearrangement joins TRBV10-3 to TRBJ2-6; no definite D call. Germline loops: CDR1 ENHRY, CDR2 SYGVKD. The CDR3 is 15 residues long. V lost 10 bases, J lost 0 bases, and 13 bases lay in between. The CDR3 DNA reads as TGTGCCACCAGAACCCAGATCTCTGGGGCCAACGTCCTGACTTTC. Translation gives CATRTQISGANVLTF.

The chain couples TRBV4-2 to TRBJ2-2; D remains ambiguous. Deletions cut 1 base from V and 6 bases from J, with 6 bases between. The V gene's germline CDR1 is LGHNA and CDR2 YNFKEQ. This CDR3 has 13 amino acids. As DNA, the CDR3 is TGTGCCAGCAGCCAAGTTATTTCCGGGGAGCTGTTTTTT. Residues: CASSQVISGELFF.

This clonotype appeared a few times. This chain uses TRBV14 with TRBJ2-1; D uncertain. V was pared by 0 bases and J by 1 base, with 13 bases between. The length of the CDR3 is 17 residues. The germline V gene encodes CDR1 SGHDN and CDR2 FVKESK. The CDR3 spells CASSQETRAYSYNEQFF. DNA for the CDR3: TGTGCCAGCAGCCAAGAAACAAGGGCATATTCCTACAATGAGCAGTTCTTC.

Notes on this clonotype: One base away lies a much larger clone, so this may be a sequencing read error. The CDR3 ends on some other residue instead of the conserved phenylalanine or tryptophan, so this is likely a read error. This chain connects TRBV13 to TRBJ1-2, with 8 bases that match TRBD1. The V gene's germline CDR1 is PRHDT and CDR2 FYEKMQ (reference sequence). The V and J ends lost 5 bases and 4 bases, in that order; junction bases with no gene match: 9. This CDR3 has 15 amino acids. This chain's CDR3 is CASSTRQGSTYGYTS. The DNA for the CDR3 is TGTGCCAGCAGCACAAGACAGGGGAGTACCTATGGCTACACCTCC.

This clonotype was detected ten times or more. DNA of the CDR3: TGTGCCAGCAACTACGGGCCTGACTACTACGAGCAGTACTTC. It yields the protein CASNYGPDYYEQYF. V and J are TRBV19 and TRBJ2-7; possibly TRBD2 for D (5 bases). The V and J ends lost 9 bases and 3 bases respectively, with 18 bases between them. CDR1 and CDR2 from the germline V gene are LNHDA and SQIVND (reference sequence). CDR3 size: 14 residues.

The chain couples TRBV3-1 to TRBJ2-7; no clear D. This CDR3 has 17 residues. Trimming took 0 bases from V and 0 from J, leaving 15 bases between them. Per germline, CDR1 LGHDT and CDR2 YNNKEL (reference sequence). The CDR3 DNA follows: TGTGCCAGCAGCCAAGATTGGGTCGGCTACTACTCCTACGAGCAGTACTTC. Protein product: CASSQDWVGYYSYEQYF.

There are a few counts of this clonotype. The chain links TRBV5-1 to TRBJ2-7; 11 bases map to TRBD2. The V gene end was trimmed by 3 bases and the J gene end by 7 bases; junction bases not matched to a gene: 15. Germline values: CDR1 SGHRS, CDR2 YFSETQ. The CDR3 spans 17 residues. CDR3 DNA: TGCGCCAGCAGCTGGGGCTCTAGCGGGGGGCCCGCCTCAGAGCAGTACTTC. Translated, it gives CASSWGSSGGPASEQYF.

This clonotype was picked up many times. The chain recombines TRBV5-4 with TRBJ2-7; 12 bases are a match to TRBD2. Germline V gives CDR1 SGHNT, CDR2 YYREEE (reference sequence). With 4 bases clipped from V and 2 bases from J, the junction kept 4 bases outside the gene matches. The CDR3 runs to 15 residues. The CDR3 here is CASSPGTSGPYEQYF. DNA of the CDR3: TGTGCCAGCAGCCCCGGGACTAGCGGGCCCTACGAGCAGTACTTC.

The sample holds many counts of this clonotype. The rearrangement joins TRBV2 to TRBJ1-5; no definite D call. The CDR3 consists of 14 residues. The V end lost 7 bases, the J end lost 4 bases, and 14 bases lay between the germline ends. Germline values: CDR1 SNHLY, CDR2 FYNNEI. The CDR3 coding sequence is TGTGCCAGCAAGGTTAAAGGGCCTAATCAGCCCCAGCATTTT. Its protein is CASKVKGPNQPQHF.

The chain recombines TRBV20-1 with TRBJ2-5, with D unresolved. The V end lost 0 bases, the J end lost 5 bases, and 19 bases lay between the germline ends. There are 16 residues in the CDR3. The germline gives CDR1 DFQATT, CDR2 SNEGSKA (reference sequence). CDR3 sequence reads: CSARDGRIQNAETQYF. The CDR3 region has the DNA TGCAGTGCTAGAGATGGTAGGATACAGAACGCCGAGACCCAGTACTTC.

In this sample, this clonotype turned up many times. This rearrangement joins TRBV12-3 or TRBV12-4 to TRBJ2-1; 13 bases map to TRBD2. Trimming removed 5 bases from V and 2 bases from J; junction bases left unmatched: 3. The CDR3 has 16 amino acids. CDR3 protein: CASSTGTSGAYNEQFF. CDR3 coding DNA: TGTGCCAGCAGTACCGGGACTAGCGGGGCCTACAATGAGCAGTTCTTC.

The genes are TRBV7-8 and TRBJ2-5; the D is unclear. The V gene's germline CDR1 is SGHVS and CDR2 FQNEAQ. CDR3 length equals 12 residues. V lost 3 bases, J lost 5 bases, and 7 bases lay in between. This chain's CDR3 is CASSFLWETQYF. Here the CDR3 DNA reads TGTGCCAGCAGCTTTCTGTGGGAGACCCAGTACTTC.

This chain connects TRBV7-9 to TRBJ2-1; D possibly corresponds to TRBD1 (5 bases). The CDR3 consists of 15 residues. V gave up 5 bases and J gave up 8 bases, with 19 bases separating them. The V gene's germline CDR1 is SEHNR and CDR2 FQNEAQ (reference sequence). CDR3: CASSPRFSKGDEQFF. CDR3 sequence (DNA): TGTGCCAGCAGCCCCCGGTTCAGTAAAGGGGATGAGCAGTTCTTC.